These T cell receptor beta chains were read from a single sample in a study of CD8+CD57+ T cells in acquired aplastic anemia. Via MiXCR, TCRdb re-called the reads, giving one row per CDR3 protein. The sample yields about 150,000 distinct CDR3 sequences, 41% seen once. The sample taken for sequencing was sorted CD4+, CD8+, or CD8+CD57+ T cells (not recorded which) from PBMCs. The receptors derive from a human donor in good health, serving as a control. CDR3s include the opening cysteine and the closing phenylalanine or tryptophan. Not every row has a clone size; where given, it reads once, few, many or a size class.

V gene	J gene	clone size	CDR3 protein
TRBV2	TRBJ2-3	-	CASGADRLLDTQYF
TRBV28	TRBJ2-3	many	CASSLVDTDTQYF
TRBV25-1	TRBJ2-7	-	CASSGGQRAYEQYF
TRBV12-3/TRBV12-4	TRBJ2-5	few	CAANQSRGETQYF
TRBV12-3/TRBV12-4	TRBJ2-1	many	CASRQAGTSTRGEQFF
TRBV19	TRBJ1-2	-	CAISRGLLGGYTF
TRBV2	TRBJ1-1	-	CASSGTDGMNTEAFF
TRBV29-1	TRBJ2-3	many	CSVEATGGSTDTQYF
TRBV20-1	TRBJ2-7	many	CSASGGLDLVQYF
TRBV12-3/TRBV12-4	TRBJ1-3	many	CASSLSGQGVGNTIYF
TRBV29-1	TRBJ2-3	many	CSVGGQTLFPTDTQYF
TRBV7-8	TRBJ2-7	-	CASSLVQGPSYEQYF
TRBV2	TRBJ1-4	many	CASSIPGEPNEKLFF
TRBV20-1	TRBJ2-5	many	CSATKTSGGPQETQYF
TRBV13	TRBJ2-7	-	CASSVGGAPPCSYEQYF
TRBV10-3	TRBJ2-1	-	CAISEQRDYNEQFF
TRBV6-1	TRBJ2-7	-	CASSLPTGTSYEQYF
TRBV2	TRBJ2-5	many	CASDSGLASETQYF
TRBV6-5	TRBJ1-1	few	CASSWNRKNTEAFF
TRBV30	TRBJ1-6	many	CAWRGDSSYNSPLHF
TRBV2	TRBJ1-4	few	CACMAAGTGLKKLFF
TRBV7-9	TRBJ1-1	-	CASRRQENTEAFF
TRBV2	TRBJ1-2	-	CASRDWEANYGYTF
TRBV11-3	TRBJ2-1	many	CASSLRGPRSYNEQFF
TRBV7-9	TRBJ1-2	-	CASIKMNQDYGYTF
TRBV19	TRBJ1-5	many	CASEDRGGQPQHF
TRBV5-4	TRBJ1-1	many	CASSSRRDLNTEAFF
TRBV5-4	TRBJ2-3	-	CASSLEGRTGTDTQYF
TRBV25-1	TRBJ2-7	-	CASSQEGRQQHEQYF
TRBV7-9	TRBJ1-4	once	CASSRLLGEKLFF
TRBV10-3	TRBJ1-3	-	CAISYSGGESGNTIYF
TRBV7-4	TRBJ2-1	many	CASRETSGIHNEQFF
TRBV11-2	TRBJ1-2	-	CASSLGGTGGDYGYTF
TRBV6-1	TRBJ1-3	few	CASGPGQSSGNTIYF
TRBV9	TRBJ2-2	many	CASSVGPEPNTGELFF
TRBV18	TRBJ1-1	few	CASSPNQGTEAFF
TRBV2	TRBJ1-6	-	CASRGDRSSYNSPLHF
TRBV7-2	TRBJ2-2	many	CASRTQNTGELFF
TRBV29-1	TRBJ2-7	once	CSAASAFVYEQYF
TRBV5-5	TRBJ2-3	few	CASSLRGGTDTQYF
TRBV4-2	TRBJ2-7	many	CASSQSTTELTYEQYF
TRBV6-1	TRBJ2-6	many	CASRTGSGANVLTF
TRBV25-1	TRBJ1-2	few	CASSGTTYGYTF
TRBV18	TRBJ1-3	-	CASSPLNLRSPGNTIYF
TRBV5-1	TRBJ2-7	-	CASAPAATYEQYF